Presented here are 28 T cell receptor beta chains from one specimen sequenced in a study of cytomegalovirus exposure and HLA in healthy donors. The PCR contained 60 Vbeta and 13 Jbeta primers. Profiling relied on immunoSEQ multiplex PCR, and the TCRdb table lists in-frame clones only, not all of them. This table holds roughly 80,000 clones, about 88% found once. Input material: PBMCs. The receptors originated from a woman aged 50 to 60 in good health and CMV-seronegative.

The chain links TRBV7-2 to TRBJ2-1, with D perhaps TRBD2 (5 bases). The germline V and J ends were trimmed by 4 bases and 9 bases, with 13 bases remaining between them. This CDR3 is built from 13 residues. Per the germline V gene, CDR1 is SGHTA and CDR2 is FQGNSA. The CDR3 loop is CASSSTSIGEQFF. For the CDR3, the DNA is TGTGCCAGCAGCTCTACTAGTATTGGTGAGCAGTTCTTC.

CDR3 residues: CASSLGFSGTGNQPQHF. The CDR3 DNA reads TGTGCCAGCAGCTTGGGGTTCTCCGGGACAGGGAATCAGCCCCAGCATTTT. The chain combines TRBV5-8 with TRBJ1-5, with 9 bases identical to TRBD1. The CDR3 loop spans 17 amino acids. In germline, CDR1 is SGHTS, CDR2 YDEGEE. V lost 0 bases and J lost 4; bases outside the gene matches: 8.

This clone was seen just once. The J gene is TRBJ1-1, the V gene TRBV4-2; D may be TRBD1 (5 bases). The CDR3 is 13 residues long. The germline CDR1 and CDR2 sequences are LGHNA and YNFKEQ. Trimming removed 1 base from V and 4 bases from J, with 7 bases in between. CDR3 bases: TGTGCCAGCAGCCAAGGGGGCTCCACTGAAGCTTTCTTT. This gives the protein CASSQGGSTEAFF.

This chain uses TRBV28 with TRBJ1-2, with 8 bases lining up with TRBD1. V was pared by 4 bases and J by 2 bases, with 3 bases of the junction left unmatched. The CDR3 consists of 14 residues. Per the germline V gene, CDR1 is MDHEN and CDR2 is SYDVKM. The CDR3 DNA is TGTGCCAGCAGTTCTGGACAGGGCAACTATGGCTACACCTTC. Amino acids: CASSSGQGNYGYTF.

This clone was observed a handful of times. The V gene is TRBV4-1, the J gene TRBJ2-7, with D possibly being TRBD1 (5 bases). V was shortened by 4 bases and J by 2 bases, with 12 bases between the two germline ends. This CDR3 region has 14 residues. Germline V lookup: CDR1 MGHRA, CDR2 YSYEKL. The CDR3 region has the DNA TGCGCCAGCAGCCCCCGATGGGGCACCTACGAGCAGTACTTC. It codes for CASSPRWGTYEQYF.

The CDR3 DNA is TGTGCCAGCAGCGTAGTGGGCGACCATAGGGGTGAGCAGTTCTTC. Translation gives CASSVVGDHRGEQFF. V usage is TRBV9 and J usage is TRBJ2-1; tentatively, D is TRBD1 (5 bases). Germline loops: CDR1 SGDLS, CDR2 YYNGEE. The CDR3 covers 15 residues. Trimming pared 0 bases from V and 9 bases from J, leaving 16 bases between. The full variable domain, in which reference TRBV9 and TRBJ2-1 provide the parts outside the CDR3, is DSGVTQTPKHLITATGQRVTLRCSPRSGDLSVYWYQQSLDQGLQFLIQYYNGEERAKGNILERFSAQQFPDLHSELNLSSLELGDSALYFCASSVVGDHRGEQFFGPGTRLTVL.

The V call is TRBV10-3, the J call TRBJ2-4; D is possibly TRBD1 (5 bases). The CDR3 is made up of 14 amino acids. Per the germline V gene, CDR1 is ENHRY and CDR2 is SYGVKD. V dropped 5 bases and J dropped 9 bases, with 17 bases sitting between them. The CDR3 reads CAISQTVPNGIQYF. The DNA of the CDR3 is TGTGCCATCAGTCAGACAGTCCCGAACGGCATTCAGTACTTC.

CDR3: CASSLAKRQTLLTEAFF. CDR3 sequence (DNA): TGTGCCAGCAGCTTGGCCAAACGGCAGACACTTCTCACTGAAGCTTTCTTT. The V gene is TRBV5-6, the J gene TRBJ1-1; D gene ambiguous. Germline CDR1 and CDR2: SGHDT and YYEEEE. The CDR3 spans 17 residues. The V end lost 0 bases, the J end lost 4 bases, and 19 bases lay between the germline ends.

This chain joins TRBV5-4 and TRBJ1-6; D gene uncertain. Germline V gene lookup returns CDR1 SGHNT and CDR2 YYREEE (reference sequence). V was cut by 0 bases and J by 6 bases, with 10 bases left in between. The CDR3 has 15 residues. The CDR3 nucleotides are TGTGCCAGCAGCTTGGGGCAGGCAACTAATTCACCCCTCCACTTT. Its protein is CASSLGQATNSPLHF.

This sequence joins TRBV9 and TRBJ1-1; D may be TRBD1 (5 bases). Trimming removed 0 bases from V and 0 bases from J, with 12 bases in between. The CDR3 runs to 16 residues. Germline CDR1 reads SGDLS; CDR2 reads YYNGEE. This CDR3 is CASSVGGVIMNTEAFF. The CDR3 DNA is TGTGCCAGCAGCGTAGGGGGGGTTATTATGAACACTGAAGCTTTCTTT.

Points on this clone: Other DNA sequences of this sample code for an identical CDR3. V and J are TRBV6-1 and TRBJ2-1; a weak D match, TRBD1 (5 bases). Germline V gene sequence: CDR1 MNHNS, CDR2 SASEGT. The CDR3 runs to 15 residues. V was pared by 2 bases and J by 8 bases, with 16 bases between. CDR3 in DNA: TGTGCCAGCAGTGAAATGCAGGGCCATAATGATGAGCAGTTCTTC. Translated, it gives CASSEMQGHNDEQFF.

V is TRBV11-1 and J is TRBJ2-3, with D perhaps matching TRBD2 (5 bases). Germline V lookup: CDR1 SGHAT, CDR2 FQDESV (reference sequence). This CDR3 has 14 residues. V was cut by 1 base and J by 0 bases, with 5 bases left in between. CDR3 region: CASSLGGSTDTQYF. The CDR3 bases are TGTGCCAGCAGCTTAGGCGGGAGCACAGATACGCAGTATTTT.

The chain employs TRBV6-6 and TRBJ1-1; no firm D call. This CDR3 has 10 residues. Germline CDR1 MNHNY, CDR2 SVGAGI (reference sequence). The V end lost 5 bases, the J end lost 8 bases, and 6 bases lay between the germline ends. CDR3 in amino acids: CASSKTEAFF. In DNA, the CDR3 is TGTGCCAGCAGTAAGACAGAAGCTTTCTTT.

This clone came up once. This chain connects TRBV19 to TRBJ1-4; TRBD1 might be the D (6 bases). CDR3 length: 15 amino acids. CDR1 is LNHDA and CDR2 is SQIVND in the germline V gene (reference sequence). The V and J ends lost 7 bases and 5 bases respectively, with 17 bases between them. CDR3 protein: CASIPPGQGNEKLFF. The CDR3 DNA reads TGTGCCAGTATCCCACCGGGACAAGGGAATGAAAAACTGTTTTTT.

This rearrangement joins TRBV5-6 to TRBJ2-3, with D hard to call. CDR3 length equals 13 residues. Germline CDR1 is SGHDT and CDR2 is YYEEEE. V was shortened by 3 bases and J by 3 bases, with 8 bases between the two germline ends. The CDR3 DNA sequence: TGTGCCAGCAGCTCGTCAGGAACAGATACGCAGTATTTT. Translating it yields CASSSSGTDTQYF.

The chain joins TRBV6-6 to TRBJ1-4, with D possibly TRBD1 on 6 matching bases. The CDR3 is 13 amino acids. Trimming stripped 6 bases from V and 5 bases from J, with 10 bases between. CDR1 and CDR2 (germline): MNHNY, SVGAGI (reference sequence). The CDR3 DNA follows: TGTGCCAGCAGGGACAGAGAGAATGAAAAACTGTTTTTT. Amino acids: CASRDRENEKLFF.

This chain joins TRBV29-1 and TRBJ1-2, with 8 bases matching TRBD1. J gave up 2 bases and V 7 bases, and 3 bases lay outside the gene matches. CDR1 is SQVTM and CDR2 is ANQGSEA in the germline V gene. The CDR3 loop spans 12 amino acids. The CDR3 bases are TGCAGCGCACGGACAGGGAACTATGGCTACACCTTC. It specifies CSARTGNYGYTF. Combining the CDR3 with reference TRBV29-1 and TRBJ1-2 gives the whole variable domain SAVISQKPSRDICQRGTSLTIQCQVDSQVTMMFWYRQQPGQSLTLIATANQGSEATYESGFVIDKFPISRPNLTFSTLTVSNMSPEDSSIYLCSARTGNYGYTFGSGTRLTVV.

The genes are TRBV5-1 and TRBJ2-6; TRBD1 aligns across 10 bases. Germline V lookup: CDR1 SGHRS, CDR2 YFSETQ. The CDR3 extends over 16 amino acids. V lost 7 bases, J lost 2 bases, and 6 bases stayed unmatched. CDR3 sequence (DNA): TGCGCCAGCGGGACCGGGACAGGGGCTGGGGCCAACGTCCTGACTTTC. Amino acid sequence: CASGTGTGAGANVLTF.

The sample holds a few counts of this clone. V gene TRBV11-2 combines with J gene TRBJ1-1; 7 nucleotides align to TRBD1. Per the germline V gene, CDR1 is SGHAT and CDR2 is FQNNGV. Trimming took 5 bases from V and 4 from J; bases not matched to a gene: 10. There are 15 residues in the CDR3. CDR3: CASSPHRGAGTEAFF. Written as DNA, the CDR3 is TGTGCCAGCAGCCCGCACAGGGGAGCTGGCACTGAAGCTTTCTTT.

V is TRBV2 and J is TRBJ2-1, with TRBD2 identical over 10 bases. This CDR3 has 14 amino acids. Per the germline V gene, CDR1 is SNHLY and CDR2 is FYNNEI. The V segment lost 6 bases and the J segment 5 bases; nucleotides outside the gene matches: 4. CDR3 protein: CASRWTSGNNEQFF. The CDR3, as DNA: TGTGCCAGCAGATGGACTAGCGGTAACAATGAGCAGTTCTTC.

This sequence joins TRBV27 and TRBJ2-7, with D possibly matching TRBD1 (5 bases). Trimming took off 6 bases at V and 4 bases at J, with 16 bases between the two ends. The CDR3 runs 14 residues. The germline gives CDR1 MNHEY, CDR2 SMNVEV (reference sequence). CDR3 residues: CASSPTGSTYEQYF. CDR3 in DNA: TGTGCCAGCAGCCCTACAGGATCAACTTACGAGCAGTACTTC.

The V gene is TRBV25-1, the J gene TRBJ2-7; TRBD1 agrees at 11 bases. Unmatched junction bases numbered 6, after V lost 3 bases and J lost 5 bases. Germline loops: CDR1 MGHDK, CDR2 SYGVNS. This CDR3 has 15 residues. CDR3 sequence (DNA): TGTGCCAGCAGTGACCCCCGGACAGGGGGCCACGAGCAGTACTTC. It codes for CASSDPRTGGHEQYF.

V and J are TRBV7-6 and TRBJ2-1; 7 bases are shared with TRBD2. V lost 4 bases to trimming and J lost 4 bases; unmatched junction nucleotides: 4. The CDR3 length is 14 residues. The germline V gene encodes CDR1 SGHVS and CDR2 FNYEAQ. The CDR3 nucleotides read TGTGCCAGCAGCTACAGCGGGGTTTACAATGAGCAGTTCTTC. This translates into CASSYSGVYNEQFF.

The gene calls are TRBV27 and TRBJ2-3, with TRBD1 matching 7 bases. This CDR3 is 14 amino acids long. Losses at the gene ends were 3 bases for V and 7 bases for J; bases not matched to a gene: 7. The V gene's germline CDR1 is MNHEY and CDR2 SMNVEV (reference sequence). The CDR3 coding sequence is TGTGCCAGCAGTTTGGGGACAGTCCACCATACGCAGTATTTT. Translated, it gives CASSLGTVHHTQYF.

Remarks on this clone: Other DNA sequences in this sample translate to the same CDR3. The V and J genes are TRBV18 and TRBJ1-5, with 7 bases that match TRBD1. The germline gives CDR1 KGHSH, CDR2 LQKENI. Losses at the gene ends were 3 bases for V and 1 base for J; bases not matched to a gene: 0. The CDR3 is made up of 14 amino acids. The CDR3 sequence: CASSPGQSNQPQHF. In DNA form, the CDR3 reads TGTGCCAGCTCACCGGGACAGAGCAATCAGCCCCAGCATTTT.

This sequence joins TRBV5-6 and TRBJ1-4; D is perhaps TRBD1 (6 bases). The V end lost 2 bases, the J end lost 8 bases, and 16 bases lay between the germline ends. Germline V CDR1 and CDR2: SGHDT, YYEEEE. The CDR3 loop spans 15 amino acids. CDR3 protein: CASSFRDDRTEKLFF. CDR3 nucleotide sequence: TGTGCCAGCAGCTTTCGCGACGACAGGACGGAAAAACTGTTTTTT.

CDR3: CASSRDFTDTQYF. The CDR3, as DNA: TGTGCCAGTAGCAGGGACTTCACAGATACGCAGTATTTT. The chain uses TRBV19 and TRBJ2-3, with D possibly being TRBD2 (6 bases). Between the trimmed V and J ends, which lost 6 bases and 2 bases, there was a span of 9 bases. The CDR3 covers 13 residues. The germline gives CDR1 LNHDA, CDR2 SQIVND (reference sequence). The whole variable domain, remainder taken from reference TRBV19 and TRBJ2-3, is DGGITQSPKYLFRKEGQNVTLSCEQNLNHDAMYWYRQDPGQGLRLIYYSQIVNDFQKGDIAEGYSVSREKKESFPLTVTSAQKNPTAFYLCASSRDFTDTQYFGPGTRLTVL.

Points on this clone: The junction departs from the called germline gene at one end, perhaps through a read error. The chain uses TRBV7-9 and TRBJ2-2; 8 nucleotides line up with TRBD2. The CDR3 spans 17 residues. The germline V gene encodes CDR1 SEHNR and CDR2 FQNEAQ (reference sequence). CDR3 in DNA: TGTTCCAGCAGCCCTGCCACGGGAGGGCCAAGGACCGGGGAGCTGTTTTTT. It is translated as CSSSPATGGPRTGELFF.